The T cell receptor beta chain under discussion was sequenced for a study of T cell repertoires in cytomegalovirus infection. Study-level information: Well-studied HLA-B-restricted epitopes and recently identified HLA-C-restricted epitopes of CMV were both used in the study.

MiXCR, run by TCRdb on the reads, gives a single entry per CDR3 protein. The sample records about 470,000 distinct CDR3 sequences, approximately 40% being singletons. This clonotype appeared a few times. Its antigen is not identified. V lost 6 bases and J 2 bases, leaving 18 bases between the germline ends. Germline CDR1 and CDR2: MGHDK and SYGVNS. The CDR3 is 16 residues long. Study conclusions and caveats: CMV-specific TCR beta clonotypes restricted by HLA-C were the ones dominating the ex vivo response.

Sequenced material: cultured PBMCs, taken from culture after CMV antigen stimulation. The J gene is TRBJ2-3, the V gene TRBV25-1; unclear D gene. This receptor was identified in a human donor in good health (CMV status not recorded). Some clones in this sample may be carry-over from other donors' samples. In DNA, the CDR3 is TGTGCCAGCAGCCCTAAAAAGAAGTCGTCCACAGATACGCAGTATTTT. It translates to CASSPKKKSSTDTQYF.